The clone carrying this T cell receptor beta chain was seen at least ten times. The antigen remains undetermined. TCRdb used MiXCR to reprocess the 5' RACE reads, holding one entry per CDR3 protein. The profile shows some 66,000 distinct CDR3 sequences, approximately 9.2% of them singletons. The data are from a study of early T cells in non-severe SARS-CoV-2 infection. Overall study findings and caveats: A preference for anti-spike CD8 responses marked VDJdb matching, which missed private and CD4 specificities.

Trimming removed 5 bases from V and 4 bases from J; junction bases left unmatched: 3. Germline assignment: CDR1 ENHRY and CDR2 SYGVKD. CDR3 length: 14 amino acids. V usage is TRBV10-3 and J usage is TRBJ2-4; 9 nucleotides align to TRBD1. The sample consisted of whole blood. The sequence derives from an adult who was a healthcare worker with PCR-confirmed SARS-CoV-2 infection or an uninfected control (not recorded which). CDR3 bases: TGTGCCATCAGTCAAGGACAGGGGAAAAACATTCAGTACTTC. Residues: CAISQGQGKNIQYF.